The entry below gives a single T cell receptor (beta chain) sequence along with its context. Its antigen is unknown. The sample belongs to a study of cytomegalovirus exposure and HLA in healthy donors. In the study overall: One earlier analysis, a look at approximately 180 million T cells, found roughly 120 million unique TCR beta sequences. Study conclusions and caveats: The records held CMV serostatus as the only immune exposure information.

Amplification used 60 Vbeta primers and 13 Jbeta primers. Here immunoSEQ multiplex PCR was the method, and the copy in TCRdb shows in-frame clones only, minus some. Of about 110,000 clones in the sample, around 76% were seen once. Germline assignment: CDR1 KGHSH and CDR2 LQKENI. V was trimmed by 6 bases and J by 0 bases, leaving 13 bases between them. This CDR3 is built from 15 residues. This TCR came from a young man in good health and CMV-seronegative. Specimen: PBMCs. This chain joins TRBV18 and TRBJ2-3; D remains unclear. The CDR3 sequence is CASSVDRVSTDTQYF. For the CDR3, the DNA is TGTGCCAGCTCGGTCGATAGAGTGAGCACAGATACGCAGTATTTT.